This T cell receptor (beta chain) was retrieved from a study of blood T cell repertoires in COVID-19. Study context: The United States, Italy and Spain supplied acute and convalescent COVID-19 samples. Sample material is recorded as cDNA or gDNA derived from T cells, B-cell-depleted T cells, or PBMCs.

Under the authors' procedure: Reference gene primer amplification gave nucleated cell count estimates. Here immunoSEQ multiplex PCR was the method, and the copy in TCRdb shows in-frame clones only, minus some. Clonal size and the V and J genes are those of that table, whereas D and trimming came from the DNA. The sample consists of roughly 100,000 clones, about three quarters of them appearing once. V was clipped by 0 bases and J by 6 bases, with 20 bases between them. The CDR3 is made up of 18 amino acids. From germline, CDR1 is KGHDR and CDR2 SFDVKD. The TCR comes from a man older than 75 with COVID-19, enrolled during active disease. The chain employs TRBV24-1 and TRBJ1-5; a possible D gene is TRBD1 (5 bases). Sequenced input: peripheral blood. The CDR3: CATSDLAQGGLVSQPQHF. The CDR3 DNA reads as TGTGCCACCAGTGATTTGGCGCAGGGAGGCTTAGTATCTCAGCCCCAGCATTTT.